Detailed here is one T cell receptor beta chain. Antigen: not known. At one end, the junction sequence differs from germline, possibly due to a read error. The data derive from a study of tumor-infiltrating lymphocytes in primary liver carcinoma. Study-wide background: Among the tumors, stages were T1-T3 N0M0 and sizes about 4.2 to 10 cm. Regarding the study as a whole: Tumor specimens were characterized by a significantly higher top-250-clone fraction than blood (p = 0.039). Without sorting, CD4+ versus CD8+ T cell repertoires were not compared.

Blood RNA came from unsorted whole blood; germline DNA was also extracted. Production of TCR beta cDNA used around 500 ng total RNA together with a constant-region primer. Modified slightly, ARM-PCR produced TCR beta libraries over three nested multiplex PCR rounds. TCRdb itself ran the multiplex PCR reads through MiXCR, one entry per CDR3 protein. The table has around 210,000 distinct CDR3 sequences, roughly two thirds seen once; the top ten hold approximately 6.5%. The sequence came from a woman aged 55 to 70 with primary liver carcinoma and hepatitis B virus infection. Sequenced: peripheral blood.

Here the CDR3 reads CASSLGSVNIEAFF. In DNA form, the CDR3 reads TGTGCCAGCAGCCTGGGGTCGGTGAACATTGAAGCTTTCTTT. The chain has TRBV5-5 and TRBJ1-1; D remains unclear. CDR1 is SGHKS and CDR2 is YYEKEE in the germline V gene (reference sequence). CDR3 size: 14 residues. Looking up the rest from reference TRBV5-5 and TRBJ1-1 gives the full variable domain: DAGVTQSPTHLIKTRGQQVTLRCSPISGHKSVSWYQQVLGQGPQFIFQYYEKEERGRGNFPDRFSARQFPNYSSELNVNALLLGDSALYLCASSLGSVNIEAFFGQGTRLTVV.